Sequencing of this TCR beta chain was carried out in a study of blood T cells in healthy people across ages. General study points: In long-lived donors, naive CD4+ cell counts and diversity exceeded those of aged donors. Leaving the PBMCs unsorted stopped any conclusive comparison of naive versus antigen-experienced cells. Measured against age, TCR beta diversity per million T cells decreased in a roughly linear manner.

The authors ran a second PCR of 7 to 11 cycles using a sample-barcoded 5' primer and a J-beta primer mix. TCRdb fed the 5' RACE reads into MiXCR, producing one record per CDR3 protein. The sample holds around 970,000 distinct CDR3 sequences, roughly half seen once. About this clonotype itself: Its antigen is undetermined.

CDR3 length equals 14 residues. Trimming shortened V by 2 bases and J by 5 bases, and 12 bases separated the two germline ends. The germline gives CDR1 KGHSH, CDR2 LQKENI. There were at least 5 micrograms of total RNA extracted from every sample. The sequenced material came from blood. The chain is built from TRBV18 and TRBJ2-5; a possible D gene is TRBD1 (6 bases). The receptor comes from a woman aged 60-70 years in good health. The CDR3 protein is CASSPWGPEETQYF. DNA for the CDR3: TGTGCCAGCTCACCATGGGGGCCTGAGGAGACCCAGTACTTC.